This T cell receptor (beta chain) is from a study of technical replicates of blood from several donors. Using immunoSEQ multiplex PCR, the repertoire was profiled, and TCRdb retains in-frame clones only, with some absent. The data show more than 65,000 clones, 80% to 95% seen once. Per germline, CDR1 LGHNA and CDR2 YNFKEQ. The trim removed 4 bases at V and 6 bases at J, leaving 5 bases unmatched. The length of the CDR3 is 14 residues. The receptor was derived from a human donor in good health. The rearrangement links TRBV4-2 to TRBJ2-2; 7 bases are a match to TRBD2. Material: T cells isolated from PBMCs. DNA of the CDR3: TGTGCCAGCAGCCCAGCTAGCGGCCCCGGGGAGCTGTTTTTT. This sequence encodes CASSPASGPGELFF.